This T cell receptor beta chain comes out of a study of Ad26.COV2.S vaccination and SARS-CoV-2 variants. Background on the study: Recipients of Ad26.COV2.S got it intramuscularly, once or twice 56 days apart.

The treatment is: roughly 19 received Ad26.COV2.S at low or high dose, single or two shots; 5 received placebo; per-sample allocation not given. Sample collection was performed on day 63 after the first vaccine or placebo injection. A remark on this clone: Its antigen is as yet unknown.

Sequencing used immunoSEQ multiplex PCR; TCRdb keeps in-frame clones, though not all of them. Of some 340,000 clones in the sample, around 84% were seen once. Study-level points and caveats: Researchers cautioned that TCR breadth and depth analyses may have underestimated total T cell responses. There was reportedly substantial breadth in spike-specific CD8+ and CD4+ T cell responses after vaccination.

The CDR3 totals 14 residues. The V gene's germline CDR1 is KGHSH and CDR2 LQKENI. V was shortened by 5 bases and J by 3 bases, with 12 bases between the two germline ends. The chain has TRBV18 and TRBJ2-3; D may be TRBD1 (5 bases). The receptor was isolated from a person aged 18-60 years who received the Ad26.COV2.S COVID-19 vaccine or a placebo. The sequences come from peripheral blood, collected in a trial of Ad26.COV2.S vaccine versus placebo. Here the CDR3 DNA reads TGTGCCAGCTCAACTCCATCAGGGACAGATACGCAGTATTTT. It codes for CASSTPSGTDTQYF.